The T cell receptor beta chain described here comes from a study of cytomegalovirus exposure and HLA in healthy donors. General observations from the study: Reported performance of the classifier showed diagnosis of cytomegalovirus status with high specificity and sensitivity. The study listed under 200 cytomegalovirus-associated TCR beta chains. Whilst most TCR sequences proved rare, a subset of public TCRs occurred across many donors.

Donors were drawn from the approximately 120-subject validation cohort, separate from the 666-subject first cohort. Losses at the gene ends were 5 bases for V and 7 bases for J; bases not matched to a gene: 11. In germline, CDR1 is SEHNR, CDR2 FQNEAQ (reference sequence). This CDR3 region has 16 residues. In the case of this clone: Its antigen is not identified.

Data came from immunoSEQ multiplex PCR; TCRdb stores just in-frame clones and leaves some out. The table has approximately 140,000 clones, almost 85% seen once. The sequenced material came from PBMCs. The TCR originated in a woman in her 30s in good health and CMV-seronegative. The chain couples TRBV7-9 to TRBJ1-6; 7 bases map to TRBD1. In nucleotides, the CDR3 is TGTGCCAGCAGCCGTTCCTCGGGACAGCTGAATTCACCCCTCCACTTT. Amino acid sequence: CASSRSSGQLNSPLHF. Full variable domain (rest looked up from reference TRBV7-9 and TRBJ1-6): DTGVSQNPRHKITKRGQNVTFRCDPISEHNRLYWYRQTLGQGPEFLTYFQNEAQLEKSRLLSDRFSAERPKGSFSTLEIQRTEQGDSAMYLCASSRSSGQLNSPLHFGNGTRLTVT.